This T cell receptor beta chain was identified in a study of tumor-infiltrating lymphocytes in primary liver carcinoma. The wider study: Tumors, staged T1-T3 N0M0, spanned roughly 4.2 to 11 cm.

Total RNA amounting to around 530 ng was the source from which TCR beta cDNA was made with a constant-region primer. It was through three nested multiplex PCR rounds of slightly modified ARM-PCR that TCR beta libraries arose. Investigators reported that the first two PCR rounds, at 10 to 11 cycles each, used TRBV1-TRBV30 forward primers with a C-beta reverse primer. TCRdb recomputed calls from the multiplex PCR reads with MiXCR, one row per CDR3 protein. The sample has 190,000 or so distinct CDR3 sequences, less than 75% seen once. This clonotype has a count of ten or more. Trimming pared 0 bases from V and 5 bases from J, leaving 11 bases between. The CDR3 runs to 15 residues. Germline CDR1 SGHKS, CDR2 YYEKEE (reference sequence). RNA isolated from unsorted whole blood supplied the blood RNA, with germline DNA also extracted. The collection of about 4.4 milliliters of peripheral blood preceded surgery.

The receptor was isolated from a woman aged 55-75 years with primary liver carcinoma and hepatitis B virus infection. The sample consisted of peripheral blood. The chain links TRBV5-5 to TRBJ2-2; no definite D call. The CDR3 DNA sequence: TGTGCCAGCAGCTTGGCAAATGTGGGGACCGGGGAGCTGTTTTTT. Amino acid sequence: CASSLANVGTGELFF.